This T cell receptor beta chain was captured by sequencing in a study of vaccination effects on CD4 cells after COVID-19. This table comes from immunoSEQ multiplex PCR, and its TCRdb copy is limited to in-frame clones, with some not included. The table records about 30,000 clones, about 73% of them present only once. V was pared by 2 bases and J by 5 bases, with 24 bases between. Germline V CDR1 and CDR2: KGHSH, LQKENI. The CDR3 is 18 residues long. General study points: Clones induced by infection and by vaccine showed marked clonal contraction late after vaccination.

Remarks on this clone: Its antigen is not identified.

Before sequencing took place, the ViraFEST assay used viral peptide pools to expand antigen-specific CD4+ T cells. The authors isolated CD4+ T cells after approximately 9 days of culture. Participants each got two BNT162b2 or mRNA-1273 vaccine doses. All vaccine recipients tested negative for nucleocapsid antibodies and had never contracted SARS-CoV-2 infection. Sequenced material: CD4+ T cells from PBMCs cultured with HCoV-OC43 spike peptides, taken after COVID-19 vaccination. Described subset: HCoV-OC43 spike overlapping peptide pool stimulation. This TCR derives from a human donor who received a COVID-19 vaccine. The chain is built from TRBV18 and TRBJ2-5; D remains unclear. In DNA, the CDR3 is TGTGCCAGCTCACCAGGTCAGATGAGCCAAGTATGGAAGGAGACCCAGTACTTC. Protein sequence: CASSPGQMSQVWKETQYF.